The clone carrying this T cell receptor (beta chain) was seen a handful of times. The V gene lost 0 bases and the J gene lost 0 bases, with 17 bases spanning the gap. CDR1 and CDR2 (germline): MGHRA, YSYEKL. The CDR3 has 19 amino acids. These data come from a study of control samples from healthy donors and cancer patients. Profiled with immunoSEQ multiplex PCR; TCRdb holds only in-frame clones, not every one. Seen here are roughly 450,000 clones, around 90% observed once, and the top ten hold 5% to 7%. This chain uses TRBV4-1 with TRBJ1-4; D is uncertain. Sequencing used PBMCs. This receptor was taken from a man aged 40-49 years with head and neck cancer. The CDR3 sequence is CASSQEHSGDSATNEKLFF. In nucleotides, the CDR3 is TGCGCCAGCAGCCAAGAACACTCCGGGGATTCTGCAACTAATGAAAAACTGTTTTTT.